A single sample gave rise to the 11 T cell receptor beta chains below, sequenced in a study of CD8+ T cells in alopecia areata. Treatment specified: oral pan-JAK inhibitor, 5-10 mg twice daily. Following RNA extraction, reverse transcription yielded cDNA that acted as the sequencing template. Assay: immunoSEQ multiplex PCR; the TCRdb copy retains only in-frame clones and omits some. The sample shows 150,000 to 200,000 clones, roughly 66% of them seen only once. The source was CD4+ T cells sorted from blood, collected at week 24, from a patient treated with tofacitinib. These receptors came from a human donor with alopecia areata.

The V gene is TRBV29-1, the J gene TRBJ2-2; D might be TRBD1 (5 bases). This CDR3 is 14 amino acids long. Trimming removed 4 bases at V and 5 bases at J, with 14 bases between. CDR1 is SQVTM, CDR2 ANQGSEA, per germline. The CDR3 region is CSVASETETGELFF. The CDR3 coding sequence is TGCAGCGTTGCCTCTGAGACAGAGACCGGGGAGCTGTTTTTT.

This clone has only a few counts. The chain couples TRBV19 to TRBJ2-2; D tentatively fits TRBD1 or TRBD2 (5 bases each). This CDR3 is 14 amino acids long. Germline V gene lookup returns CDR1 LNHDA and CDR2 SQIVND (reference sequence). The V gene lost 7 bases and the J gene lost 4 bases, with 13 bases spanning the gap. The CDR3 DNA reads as TGTGCCAGTACCCTGGGACCCTCCACCGGGGAGCTGTTTTTT. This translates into CASTLGPSTGELFF.

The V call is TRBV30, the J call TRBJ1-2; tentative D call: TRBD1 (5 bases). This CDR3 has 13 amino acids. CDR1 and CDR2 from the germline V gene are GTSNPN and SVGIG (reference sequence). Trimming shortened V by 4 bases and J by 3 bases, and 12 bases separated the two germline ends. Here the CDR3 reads CAWTGGDDYGYTF. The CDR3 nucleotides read TGTGCCTGGACGGGGGGTGACGACTATGGCTACACCTTC.

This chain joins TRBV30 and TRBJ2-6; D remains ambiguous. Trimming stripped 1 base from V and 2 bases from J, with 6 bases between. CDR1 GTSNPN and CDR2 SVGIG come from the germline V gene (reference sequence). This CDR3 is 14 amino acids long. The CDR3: CAWSAITGANVLTF. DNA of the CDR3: TGTGCCTGGAGTGCAATAACTGGGGCCAACGTCCTGACTTTC.

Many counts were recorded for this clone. CDR3 sequence (DNA): TGTGCGGCCGGACGGGACTATGGCTACACCTTC. Its translation is CAAGRDYGYTF. The V and J genes are TRBV6-5 and TRBJ1-2; D is undetermined. CDR1 and CDR2 from the germline V gene are MNHEY and SVGAGI. The CDR3 runs 11 residues.

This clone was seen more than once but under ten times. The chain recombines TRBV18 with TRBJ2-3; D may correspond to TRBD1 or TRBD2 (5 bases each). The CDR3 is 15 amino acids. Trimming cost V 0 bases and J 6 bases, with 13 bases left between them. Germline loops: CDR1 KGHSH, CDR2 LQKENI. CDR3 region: CASSPPMRDGDTQYF. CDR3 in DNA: TGTGCCAGCTCACCACCGATGAGGGACGGCGATACGCAGTATTTT.

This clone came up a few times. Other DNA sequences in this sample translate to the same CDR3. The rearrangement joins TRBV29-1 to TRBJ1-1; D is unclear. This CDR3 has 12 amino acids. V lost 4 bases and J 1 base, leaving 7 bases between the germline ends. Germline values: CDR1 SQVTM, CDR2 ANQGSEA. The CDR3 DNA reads TGCAGCGTTGTAAAGGGGAACACTGAAGCTTTCTTT. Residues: CSVVKGNTEAFF.

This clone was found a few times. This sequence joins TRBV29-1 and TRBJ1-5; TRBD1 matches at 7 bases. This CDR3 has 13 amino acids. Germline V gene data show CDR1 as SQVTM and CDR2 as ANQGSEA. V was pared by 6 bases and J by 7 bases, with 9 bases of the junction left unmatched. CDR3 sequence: CSVITGVGQPQHF. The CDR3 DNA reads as TGCAGCGTAATAACAGGGGTAGGGCAGCCCCAGCATTTT.

DNA for the CDR3: TGTGCCAGCCATCGGCGCAATTCACCCCTCCACTTT. It specifies CASHRRNSPLHF. The chain employs TRBV5-6 and TRBJ1-6, with unresolved D. CDR1 is SGHDT, CDR2 YYEEEE, per germline. V was trimmed by 7 bases and J by 7 bases, leaving 9 bases between them. This CDR3 comprises 12 residues.

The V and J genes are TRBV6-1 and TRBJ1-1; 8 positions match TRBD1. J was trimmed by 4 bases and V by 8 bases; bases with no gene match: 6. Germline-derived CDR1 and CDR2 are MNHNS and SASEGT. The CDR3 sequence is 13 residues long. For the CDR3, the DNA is TGTGCCAGCGGTCAGGGGGCATCCACTGAAGCTTTCTTT. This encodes CASGQGASTEAFF.

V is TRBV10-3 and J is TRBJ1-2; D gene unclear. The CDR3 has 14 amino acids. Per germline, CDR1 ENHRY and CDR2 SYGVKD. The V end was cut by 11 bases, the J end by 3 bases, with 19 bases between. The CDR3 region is CALKDPVRDYGYTF. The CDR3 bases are TGTGCCCTCAAGGACCCGGTTCGAGACTATGGCTACACCTTC.